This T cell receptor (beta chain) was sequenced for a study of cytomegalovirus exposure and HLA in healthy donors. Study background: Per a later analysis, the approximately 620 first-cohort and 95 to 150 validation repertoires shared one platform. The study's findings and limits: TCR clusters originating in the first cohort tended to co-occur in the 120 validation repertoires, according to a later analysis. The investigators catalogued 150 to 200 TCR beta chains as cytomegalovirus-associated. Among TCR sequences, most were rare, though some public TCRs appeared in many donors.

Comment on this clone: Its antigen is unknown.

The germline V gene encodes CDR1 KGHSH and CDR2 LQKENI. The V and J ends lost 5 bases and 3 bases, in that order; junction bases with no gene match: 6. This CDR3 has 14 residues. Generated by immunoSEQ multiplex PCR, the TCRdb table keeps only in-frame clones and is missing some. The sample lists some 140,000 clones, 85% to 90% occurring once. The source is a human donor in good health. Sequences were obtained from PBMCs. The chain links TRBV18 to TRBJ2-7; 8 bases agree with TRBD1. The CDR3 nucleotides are TGTGCCAGCTCAACGACAGGGGTGGGCTACGAGCAGTACTTC. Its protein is CASSTTGVGYEQYF.